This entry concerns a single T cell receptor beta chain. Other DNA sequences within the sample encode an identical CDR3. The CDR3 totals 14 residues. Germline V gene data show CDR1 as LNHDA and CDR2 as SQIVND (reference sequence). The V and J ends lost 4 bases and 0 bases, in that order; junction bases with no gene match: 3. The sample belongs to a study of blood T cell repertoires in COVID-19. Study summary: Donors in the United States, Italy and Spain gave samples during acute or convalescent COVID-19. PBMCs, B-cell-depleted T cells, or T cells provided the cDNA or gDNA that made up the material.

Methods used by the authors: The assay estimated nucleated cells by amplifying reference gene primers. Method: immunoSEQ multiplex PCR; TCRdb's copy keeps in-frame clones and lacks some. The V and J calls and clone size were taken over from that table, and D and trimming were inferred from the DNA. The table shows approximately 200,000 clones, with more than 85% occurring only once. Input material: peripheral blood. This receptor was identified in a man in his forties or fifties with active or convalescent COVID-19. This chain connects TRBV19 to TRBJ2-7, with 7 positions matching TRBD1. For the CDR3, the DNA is TGTGCCAGTAGTAAAGGGACAGCCTCCTACGAGCAGTACTTC. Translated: CASSKGTASYEQYF.